This TCR beta chain stems from a study of response to subunit inactivated influenza vaccine. One entry per CDR3 protein results from TCRdb running MiXCR on the RT-PCR reads. The table records about 240,000 distinct CDR3 sequences, 12% of them present only once. About this clonotype: As yet, its antigen is unknown.

Germline V lookup: CDR1 SGHDN, CDR2 FVKESK. There are 15 residues in the CDR3. Trimming took off 1 base at V and 7 bases at J, with 11 bases between the two ends. Study-wide findings and caveats: The authors suggested that every seasonal influenza vaccination recruits few new T cells.

The input for sequencing was non-naive T cells sorted from PBMCs, taken around two weeks before vaccination. This clonotype originated in a man aged 50 or older who received an inactivated influenza vaccine. V usage is TRBV14 and J usage is TRBJ1-6, with D possibly TRBD1 on 6 matching bases. CDR3 residues: CASSQATGRNSPLHF. The DNA of the CDR3 is TGTGCCAGCAGCCAAGCGACAGGTAGAAATTCACCCCTCCACTTT.